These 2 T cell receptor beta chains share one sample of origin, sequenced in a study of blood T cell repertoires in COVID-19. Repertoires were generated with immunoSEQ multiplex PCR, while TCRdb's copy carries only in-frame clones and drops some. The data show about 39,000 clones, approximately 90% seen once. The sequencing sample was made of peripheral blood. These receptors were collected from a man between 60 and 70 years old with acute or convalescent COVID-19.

The CDR3 coding sequence is TGCGCCAGCAGCTTTGATTCGGGGTATGGCTACACCTTC. This sequence encodes CASSFDSGYGYTF. V is TRBV5-1 and J is TRBJ1-2; unclear D gene. This CDR3 is built from 13 residues. Germline CDR1 SGHRS, CDR2 YFSETQ. Trimming cost V 2 bases and J 5 bases, with 10 bases left between them.

The CDR3 sequence: CASSWTTVENTEAFF. CDR3 nucleotides: TGTGCCAGCAGCTGGACGACAGTGGAGAACACTGAAGCTTTCTTT. The chain recombines TRBV3-1 (or the pseudogene TRBV3-2) with TRBJ1-1; TRBD1 is a possible D gene (5 bases). V lost 5 bases and J 1 base, leaving 14 bases between the germline ends. The CDR3 is 15 residues long. CDR1 and CDR2 (germline): LGHDT, YNNKEL (reference sequence).